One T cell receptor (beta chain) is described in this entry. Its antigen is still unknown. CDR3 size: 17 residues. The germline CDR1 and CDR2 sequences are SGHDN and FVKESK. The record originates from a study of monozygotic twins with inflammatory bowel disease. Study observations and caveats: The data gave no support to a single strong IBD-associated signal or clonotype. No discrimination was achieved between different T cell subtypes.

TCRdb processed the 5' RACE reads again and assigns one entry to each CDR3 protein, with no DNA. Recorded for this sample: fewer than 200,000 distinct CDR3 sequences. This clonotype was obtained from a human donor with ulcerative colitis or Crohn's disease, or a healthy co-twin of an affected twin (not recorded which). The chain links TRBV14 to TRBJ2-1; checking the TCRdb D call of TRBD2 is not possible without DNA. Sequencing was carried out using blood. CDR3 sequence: CASSIRGLAGGYNEQFF. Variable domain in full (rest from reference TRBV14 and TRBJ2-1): EAGVTQFPSHSVIEKGQTVTLRCDPISGHDNLYWYRRVMGKEIKFLLHFVKESKQDESGMPNNRFLAERTGGTYSTLKVQPAELEDSGVYFCASSIRGLAGGYNEQFFGPGTRLTVL.